The clone carrying this TCR beta chain has a single count. Its specificity is unknown. With 8 bases clipped from V and 5 bases from J, the junction kept 3 bases outside the gene matches. The CDR3 covers 12 residues. The germline gives CDR1 SGHAT, CDR2 FQDESV (reference sequence). This sample stems from a study of shared clonotypes between healthy human individuals. At the level of the study: Each donor's CD4 naive and CD4 memory cells filled three plates apiece, CD8 naive two, and CD8 memory one. Points from the study as a whole: The study found about 4.6% of naive CD4 clonotypes shared across four donors. Collection of samples was limited to blood; tissue repertoires likely differ.

About 33,000 T cell genomes (roughly 0.2 ug DNA) went into each sorted-subset replicate. Data came from immunoSEQ multiplex PCR; TCRdb stores just in-frame clones and leaves some out. Of some 1 million clones listed, under 80% were seen once; the top ten hold 1.5%. This sequence joins TRBV11-1 and TRBJ2-7, with 10 bases fitting TRBD1. Material for sequencing was memory CD4+ T cells sorted from blood. Described subset: CD45RA-negative fraction. This sequence originates from a man aged 18 to 30 in good health. CDR3 protein: CASLDRGNEQYF. CDR3 in DNA: TGTGCCAGCCTGGACAGGGGGAACGAGCAGTACTTC.